A selection of T cell receptor beta chains follows, all from one sample in a study of beta chain features in type 1 diabetes. Sequencing used immunoSEQ multiplex PCR; TCRdb keeps in-frame clones, though not all of them. The table has under 350,000 clones, approximately 14% seen once. Sequenced: naive CD4+ T cells from blood. The receptor set was obtained from a young man with type 1 diabetes. CDR3s include the opening cysteine and the closing phenylalanine or tryptophan. A D gene is named only where the DNA matches it firmly. Size tells how often a clone was seen (once, few, many) or the class of an expanded clone, and some rows leave it out.

>TRBJ2-1|.|TRBV9|.|14
TGTGCCAGCAGCGTAGCTACACAGAACAATGAGCAGTTCTTC
CASSVATQNNEQFF
>TRBJ2-1|.|TRBV5-1|few|15
TGCGCCAGCAGCTTAGGAGGGACCGGTTACAATGAGCAGTTCTTC
CASSLGGTGYNEQFF
>TRBJ2-3|.|TRBV4-2|few|14
TGTGCCAGCAGAGCTAGCGTAGAGGGAGATACGCAGTATTTT
CASRASVEGDTQYF
>TRBJ2-3|.|TRBV6-1|few|12
TGTGCCTTCCGGGTGAGCACAGATACGCAGTATTTT
CAFRVSTDTQYF
>TRBJ2-7|TRBD2|TRBV7-2|.|15
TGTGCCAGCAGCTTCTTCGGACTAGGTTCCGACGAGCAGTACTTC
CASSFFGLGSDEQYF
>TRBJ2-2|.|TRBV2|few|11
TGTGCCAGCAAGCGGGCCGGGGAGCTGTTTTTT
CASKRAGELFF
>TRBJ2-3|.|TRBV6-1|few|16
TGTGCCAGCAGTGGTCACTCTGGGGCTAGCACAGATACGCAGTATTTT
CASSGHSGASTDTQYF
>TRBJ2-7|TRBD2|TRBV5-4|.|15
TGTGCCAGCAGCTCGAGACTAGCGGGAGTAACCGAGCAGTACTTC
CASSSRLAGVTEQYF
>TRBJ2-7|.|TRBV4-3|.|17
TGCGCCAGCAGCCAAGATCGAGTAAGCAGCGGAACCTACGAGCAGTACTTC
CASSQDRVSSGTYEQYF
>TRBJ1-1|.|TRBV28|few|13
TGTGCCAGCAGTGGAAGCGGCCTCTCTGAAGCTTTCTTT
CASSGSGLSEAFF
>TRBJ2-2|.|TRBV14|.|13
TGTGCCAGCCAGACTAAATTAACCGGGGAGCTGTTTTTT
CASQTKLTGELFF
>TRBJ2-5|TRBD1|TRBV27|.|15
TGTGCCAGCAGTTCGTGGGACAGTAAGCAAGAGACCCAGTACTTC
CASSSWDSKQETQYF
>TRBJ2-6|.|TRBV27|few|19
TGTGCCAGCAGCCTTATTGGGGGCAAGATAAAGAGGGGGGCCAACGTCCTGACTTTC
CASSLIGGKIKRGANVLTF
>TRBJ2-7|.|TRBV5-1|.|13
TGCGCCAGCAGCTCAACTCAGGGGACCGAGCAGTACTTC
CASSSTQGTEQYF
>TRBJ2-2|.|TRBV7-3|few|13
TGTGCCAGCAGCCGGAGTTATACCGGGGAGCTGTTTTTT
CASSRSYTGELFF
>TRBJ1-1|TRBD1|TRBV18|few|14
TGTGCCAGCTCACCACCGACAGGGAGGACTGAAGCTTTCTTT
CASSPPTGRTEAFF